This T cell receptor (beta chain) was observed in a study of T cells in severe cutaneous drug reactions. Broader study findings: Carbamazepine-induced Stevens-Johnson syndrome or toxic epidermal necrolysis patients showed strongly raised TRBV12-4, about 29% in blister cells and about 5% in PBMC.

Concerning this clonotype itself: Its antigen is not identified.

Carbamazepine had induced Stevens-Johnson syndrome or toxic epidermal necrolysis in the sequenced donors. Germline lookup yields CDR1 LGHDT and CDR2 YNNKEL (reference sequence). CDR3 length equals 14 residues. The iRepertoire multiplex PCR system with TCR subtype-specific primers built both bulk and single-cell libraries. TCRdb re-called the multiplex PCR reads and catalogs CDR3 proteins one per entry, DNA excluded. The sample totals more than 20,000 distinct CDR3 sequences; its top ten clones hold around 7%. The sample taken for sequencing was PBMCs. The receptor was isolated from a human donor with toxic epidermal necrolysis, a severe cutaneous drug reaction. J is TRBJ2-2 and V is TRBV3-1; TCRdb calls TRBD2, which cannot be checked without DNA. CDR3 sequence: CASSQDRLVGELFF.